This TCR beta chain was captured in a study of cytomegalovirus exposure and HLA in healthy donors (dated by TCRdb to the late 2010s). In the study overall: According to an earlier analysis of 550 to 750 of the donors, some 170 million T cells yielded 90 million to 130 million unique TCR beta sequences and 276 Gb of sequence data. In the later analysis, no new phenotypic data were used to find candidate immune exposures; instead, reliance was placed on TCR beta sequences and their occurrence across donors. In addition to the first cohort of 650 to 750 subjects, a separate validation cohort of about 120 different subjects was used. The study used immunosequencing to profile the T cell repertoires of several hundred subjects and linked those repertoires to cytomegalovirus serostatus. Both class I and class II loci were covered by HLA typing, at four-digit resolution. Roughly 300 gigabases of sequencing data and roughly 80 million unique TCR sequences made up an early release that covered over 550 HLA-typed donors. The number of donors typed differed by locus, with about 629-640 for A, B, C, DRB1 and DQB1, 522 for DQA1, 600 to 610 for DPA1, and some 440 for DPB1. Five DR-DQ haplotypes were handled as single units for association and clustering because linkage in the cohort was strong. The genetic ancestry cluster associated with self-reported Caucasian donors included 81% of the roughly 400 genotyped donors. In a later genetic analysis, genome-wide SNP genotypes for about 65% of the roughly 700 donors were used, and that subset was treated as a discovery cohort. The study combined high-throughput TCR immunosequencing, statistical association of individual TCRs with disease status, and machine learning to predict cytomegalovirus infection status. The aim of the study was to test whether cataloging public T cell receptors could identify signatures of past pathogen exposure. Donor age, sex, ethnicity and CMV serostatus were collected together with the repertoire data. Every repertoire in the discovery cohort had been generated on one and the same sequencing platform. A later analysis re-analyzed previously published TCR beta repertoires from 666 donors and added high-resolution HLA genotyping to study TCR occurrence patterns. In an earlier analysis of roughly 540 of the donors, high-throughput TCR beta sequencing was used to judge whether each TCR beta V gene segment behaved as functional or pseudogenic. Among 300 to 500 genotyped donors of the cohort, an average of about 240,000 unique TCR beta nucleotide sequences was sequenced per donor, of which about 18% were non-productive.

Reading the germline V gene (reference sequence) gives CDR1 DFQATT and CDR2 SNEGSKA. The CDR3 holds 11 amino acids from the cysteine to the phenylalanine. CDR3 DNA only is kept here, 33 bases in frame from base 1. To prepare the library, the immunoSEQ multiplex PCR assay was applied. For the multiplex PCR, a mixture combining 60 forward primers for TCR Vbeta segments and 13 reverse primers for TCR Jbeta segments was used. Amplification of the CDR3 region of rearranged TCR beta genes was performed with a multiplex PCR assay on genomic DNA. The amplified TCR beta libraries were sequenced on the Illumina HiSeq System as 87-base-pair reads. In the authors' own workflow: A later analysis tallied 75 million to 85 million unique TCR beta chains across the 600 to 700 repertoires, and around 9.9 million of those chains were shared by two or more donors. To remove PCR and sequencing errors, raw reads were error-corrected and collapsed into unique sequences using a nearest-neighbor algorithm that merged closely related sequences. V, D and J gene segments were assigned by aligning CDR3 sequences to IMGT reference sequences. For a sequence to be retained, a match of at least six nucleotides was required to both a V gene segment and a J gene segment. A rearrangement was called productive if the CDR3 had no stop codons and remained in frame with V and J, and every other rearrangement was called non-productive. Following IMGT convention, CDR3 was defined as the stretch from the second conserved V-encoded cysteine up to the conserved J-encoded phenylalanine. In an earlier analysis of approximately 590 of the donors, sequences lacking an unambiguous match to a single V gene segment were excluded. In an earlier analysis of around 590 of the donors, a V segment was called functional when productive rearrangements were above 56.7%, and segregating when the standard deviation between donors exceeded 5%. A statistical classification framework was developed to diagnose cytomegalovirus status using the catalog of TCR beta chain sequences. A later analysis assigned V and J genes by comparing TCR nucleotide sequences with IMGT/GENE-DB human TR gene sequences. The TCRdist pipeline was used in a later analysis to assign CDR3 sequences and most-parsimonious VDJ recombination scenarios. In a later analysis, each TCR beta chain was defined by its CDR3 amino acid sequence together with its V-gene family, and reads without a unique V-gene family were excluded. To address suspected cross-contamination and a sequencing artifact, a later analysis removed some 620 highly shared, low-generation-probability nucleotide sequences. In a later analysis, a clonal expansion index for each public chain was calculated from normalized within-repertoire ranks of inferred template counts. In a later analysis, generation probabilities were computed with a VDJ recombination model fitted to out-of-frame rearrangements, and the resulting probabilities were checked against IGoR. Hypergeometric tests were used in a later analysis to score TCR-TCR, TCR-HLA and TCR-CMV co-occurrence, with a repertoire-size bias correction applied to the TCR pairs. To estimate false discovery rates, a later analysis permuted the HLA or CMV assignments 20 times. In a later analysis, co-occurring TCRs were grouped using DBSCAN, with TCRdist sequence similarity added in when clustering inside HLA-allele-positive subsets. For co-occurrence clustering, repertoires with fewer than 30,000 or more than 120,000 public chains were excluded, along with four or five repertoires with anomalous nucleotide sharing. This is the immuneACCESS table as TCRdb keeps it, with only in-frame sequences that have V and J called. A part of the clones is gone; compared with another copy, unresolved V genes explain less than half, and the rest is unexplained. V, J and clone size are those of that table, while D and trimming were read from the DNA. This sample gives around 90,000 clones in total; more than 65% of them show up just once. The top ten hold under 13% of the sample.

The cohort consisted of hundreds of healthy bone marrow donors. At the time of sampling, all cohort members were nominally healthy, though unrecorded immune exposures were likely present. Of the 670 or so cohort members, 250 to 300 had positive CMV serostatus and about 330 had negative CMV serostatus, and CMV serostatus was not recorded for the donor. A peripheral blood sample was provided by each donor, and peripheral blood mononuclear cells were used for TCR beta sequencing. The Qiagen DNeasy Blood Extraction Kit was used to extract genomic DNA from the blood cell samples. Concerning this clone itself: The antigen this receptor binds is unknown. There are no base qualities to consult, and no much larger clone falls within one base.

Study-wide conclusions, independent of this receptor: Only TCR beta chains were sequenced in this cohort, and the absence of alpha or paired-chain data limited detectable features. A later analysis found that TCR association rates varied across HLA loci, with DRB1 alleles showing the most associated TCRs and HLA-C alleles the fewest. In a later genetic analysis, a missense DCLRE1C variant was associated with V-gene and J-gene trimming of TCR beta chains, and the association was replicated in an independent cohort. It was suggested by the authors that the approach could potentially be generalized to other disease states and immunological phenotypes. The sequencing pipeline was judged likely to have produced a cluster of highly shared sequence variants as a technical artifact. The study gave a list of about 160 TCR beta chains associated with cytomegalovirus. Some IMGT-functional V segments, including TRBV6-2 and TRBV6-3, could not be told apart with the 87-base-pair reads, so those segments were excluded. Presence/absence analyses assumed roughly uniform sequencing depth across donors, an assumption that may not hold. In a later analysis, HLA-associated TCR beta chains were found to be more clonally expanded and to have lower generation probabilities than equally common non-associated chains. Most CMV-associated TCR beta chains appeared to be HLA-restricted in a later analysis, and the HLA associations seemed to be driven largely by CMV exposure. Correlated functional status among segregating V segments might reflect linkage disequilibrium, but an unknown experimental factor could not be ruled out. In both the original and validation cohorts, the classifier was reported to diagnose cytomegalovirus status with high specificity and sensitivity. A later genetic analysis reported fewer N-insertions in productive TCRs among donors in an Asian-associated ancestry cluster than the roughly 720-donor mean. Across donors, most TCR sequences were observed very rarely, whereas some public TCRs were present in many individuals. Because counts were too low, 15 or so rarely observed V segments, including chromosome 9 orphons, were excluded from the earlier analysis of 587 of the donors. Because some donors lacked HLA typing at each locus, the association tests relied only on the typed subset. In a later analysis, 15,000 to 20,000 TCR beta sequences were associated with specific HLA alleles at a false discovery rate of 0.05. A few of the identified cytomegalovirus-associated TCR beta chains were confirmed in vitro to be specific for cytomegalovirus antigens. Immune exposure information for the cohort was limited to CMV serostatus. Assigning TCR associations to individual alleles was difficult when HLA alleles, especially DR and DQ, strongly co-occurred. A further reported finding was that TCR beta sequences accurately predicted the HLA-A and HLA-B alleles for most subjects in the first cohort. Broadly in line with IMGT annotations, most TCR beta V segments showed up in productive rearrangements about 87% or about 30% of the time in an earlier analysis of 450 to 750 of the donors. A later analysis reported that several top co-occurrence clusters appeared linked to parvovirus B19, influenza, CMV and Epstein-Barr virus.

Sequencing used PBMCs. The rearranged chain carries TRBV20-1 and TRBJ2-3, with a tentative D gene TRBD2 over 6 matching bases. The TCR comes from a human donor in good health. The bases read TGCAGCCTAAACGGGGGTCCGACGCAGTATTTT. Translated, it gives CSLNGGPTQYF.